This T cell receptor beta chain came from a study of molecular identifiers for immune sequencing clone quantification. Looking at the study overall: Replicate experiments divided RNA from about 20,000 or 100,000 naive CD8 cells into five parts and sequenced four.

Bulk TCR library preparation followed previously described methods with listed TCR primers. TCRdb passed the PCR reads through MiXCR, listing each CDR3 protein once. The sample consists of 97,000 or so distinct CDR3 sequences, approximately 24% of them appearing once. Study results and caveats: Among effectors, clones above 20 RNA copies held over 98% of molecules; among naive cells, under 1%. Identical TCR molecules that share a barcode could lead to an underestimation of highly expanded clone sizes.

This clonotype has only a few counts. Its antigen is unidentified. CDR3 length: 15 residues. V was trimmed by 1 base and J by 0 bases, leaving 7 bases between them. The V and J genes are TRBV12-3 or TRBV12-4 and TRBJ1-3; D gene unclear. The TCR was taken from a human donor in good health. Some libraries in this study had Jurkat cell RNA spiked in. The material sequenced was naive CD8+ T cells from blood, with Jurkat cell RNA spiked in. Specified subset: FACS-sorted CD8+CD4-CCR7+CD45RA+ naive T cells. The CDR3 nucleotides read TGTGCCAGCAGTTTAGGCGCAGCCTCTGGAAACACCATATATTTT. It is translated as CASSLGAASGNTIYF.